This T cell receptor (beta chain) is from a study of cytomegalovirus exposure and HLA in healthy donors. Study-wide context: The Caucasian-associated ancestry cluster held under 90% of more than 350 genotyped donors. Study outcomes and limitations: A later analysis found most CMV-associated TCR beta chains apparently HLA-restricted. In a later analysis, approximately 18,000 TCR beta sequences were associated with HLA alleles at 0.05 false discovery rate. A later analysis by the authors found several of the most significant clusters apparently linked to common viral pathogens.

Germline V gives CDR1 SNHLY, CDR2 FYNNEI. CDR3 length: 13 amino acids. V lost 4 bases and J 1 base, leaving 7 bases between the germline ends. Use of 60 Vbeta and 13 Jbeta primers characterized the PCR. Using immunoSEQ multiplex PCR, the repertoire was profiled, and TCRdb retains in-frame clones only, with some absent. The sample lists 100,000 to 150,000 clones, 77% occurring once. Notes on this clone: Its antigen remains unknown.

The TCR sequence derives from a middle-aged woman in good health and CMV-seronegative. The sample was PBMCs. The chain uses TRBV2 and TRBJ1-1, with D unclear. As DNA, the CDR3 is TGTGCCAGCAGTGGACTCCAGAACACTGAAGCTTTCTTT. It codes for CASSGLQNTEAFF.